Included here is one TCR beta chain sequence, with context. The record originates from a study of siplizumab effects on memory and regulatory T cells. Method: immunoSEQ multiplex PCR; TCRdb's copy keeps in-frame clones and lacks some. The sample has more than 95,000 clones, under 95% seen once. The length of the CDR3 is 15 residues. CDR1 is SGHRS and CDR2 is YFSETQ in the germline V gene. With 4 bases clipped from V and 1 base from J, the junction kept 6 bases outside the gene matches. This receptor was obtained from a human donor in good health. The V gene is TRBV5-1, the J gene TRBJ2-3; the match to TRBD1 covers 7 bases. What was sequenced was CD4+ T cells sorted from blood. CDR3 residues: CASSQGQPGTDTQYF. The CDR3 DNA reads as TGCGCCAGCAGCCAGGGACAGCCTGGCACAGATACGCAGTATTTT.